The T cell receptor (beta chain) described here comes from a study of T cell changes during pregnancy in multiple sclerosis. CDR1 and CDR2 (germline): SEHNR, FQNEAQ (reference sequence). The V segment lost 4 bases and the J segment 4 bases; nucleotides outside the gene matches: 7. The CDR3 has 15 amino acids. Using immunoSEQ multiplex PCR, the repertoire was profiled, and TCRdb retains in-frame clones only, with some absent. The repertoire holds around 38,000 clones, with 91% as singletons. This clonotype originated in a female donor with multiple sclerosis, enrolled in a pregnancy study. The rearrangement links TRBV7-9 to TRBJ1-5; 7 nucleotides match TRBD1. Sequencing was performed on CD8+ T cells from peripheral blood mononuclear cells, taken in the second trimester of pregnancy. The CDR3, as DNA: TGTGCCAGCAGCTCGACCGGGACAGCAAATCAGCCCCAGCATTTT. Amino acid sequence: CASSSTGTANQPQHF.